These 3 T cell receptor beta chains were all obtained from the same sample, sequenced in a study of OX40 agonist ivuxolimab in advanced cancers. Assay used: immunoSEQ multiplex PCR; TCRdb lists only in-frame clones, some missing. The sample includes 50,000 to 75,000 clones, about 89% of them seen just once. The sequences come from CD4+ or CD8+ T cells sorted from blood, collected in a trial of the OX40 agonist ivuxolimab. The receptors originated from an adult with an advanced solid tumor such as melanoma, head and neck, liver or kidney cancer.

This sequence joins TRBV5-4 and TRBJ1-6; 8 nucleotides align to TRBD1. The CDR3 spans 16 residues. Germline CDR1 and CDR2: SGHNT and YYREEE (reference sequence). Trimming cost V 0 bases and J 8 bases; bases outside gene matches: 7. This CDR3 reads CASSLAPTGGDSPLHF. The DNA of the CDR3 is TGTGCCAGCAGCTTGGCCCCCACAGGGGGAGATTCACCCCTCCACTTT.

The rearrangement uses TRBV11-3 and TRBJ2-1; no definite D call. Germline assignment: CDR1 SGHNT and CDR2 YENEEA. The CDR3 spans 16 residues. With 1 base removed from V and 0 bases from J, the gap between germline ends came to 10 bases. The CDR3 nucleotides are TGTGCCAGCAGCTTAGGCGTAGTGAGCTCCTACAATGAGCAGTTCTTC. Its protein is CASSLGVVSSYNEQFF.

The genes are TRBV25-1 and TRBJ2-7, with 9 positions matching TRBD2. The CDR3 length is 15 residues. The V and J ends lost 5 bases and 2 bases, in that order; junction bases with no gene match: 7. Germline V CDR1 and CDR2: MGHDK, SYGVNS. This CDR3 is CASSSSGGSPYEQYF. CDR3 DNA sequence: TGTGCCAGCAGTTCAAGCGGGGGGTCGCCCTACGAGCAGTACTTC.